This T cell receptor beta chain was profiled in a study of fetal regulatory T cell absence and autoimmunity. Study-level information: Exocrine pancreas autoimmunity occurred in IPEX patients lacking clinical diabetes. Study results and caveats: In IPEX syndrome, oligoclonal enrichment was read as supporting prenatal antigen-driven autoimmunity in the pancreas.

Germline values: CDR1 MNHEY, CDR2 SMNVEV (reference sequence). V shed 5 bases, J shed 7 bases, and the junction held 4 bases outside the gene matches. The CDR3 totals 14 residues. The data were produced by immunoSEQ multiplex PCR, yet TCRdb's version contains in-frame clones alone and is incomplete. The sample shows around 45,000 clones, about 86% of them seen only once. Of note for this clone: Its specificity is unknown.

V and J are TRBV27 and TRBJ1-6, with 8 bases fitting TRBD1. Sequencing was done on a sample of cord blood. The clonotype comes from a newborn boy with IPEX syndrome. Written as DNA, the CDR3 is TGTGCCAGCAGTCACAGGGGGGGGAATTCACCCCTCCACTTT. Translation: CASSHRGGNSPLHF.